This T cell receptor beta chain was documented in a study of vaccination and CD4 T cells after COVID-19. The wider study: Overlapping spike peptides of SARS-CoV-2, HCoV-NL63, HCoV-OC43 and HCoV-229E were used, and cells were stimulated with them.

The junction had 9 bases not matched to a gene; V was cut back by 5 bases and J by 0 bases. CDR1 is SGHNT and CDR2 is YENEEA in the germline V gene. The CDR3 sequence is 16 residues long. Treatment in this sample: approximately nine-day PBMC culture with coronavirus spike peptide pools or control peptides (ViraFEST assay). Concerning this clonotype: Its antigen is not identified.

The Oncomine TCR Beta short-read assay was applied to DNA of cultured CD4+ T cells. From the PCR reads, TCRdb called clonotypes with MiXCR, one entry per CDR3 protein. The table shows 15,000 to 25,000 distinct CDR3 sequences, with around 42% occurring only once. The receptor's source is a human donor with COVID-19. Sequenced material: cultured CD4+ T cells from blood. The chain recombines TRBV11-3 with TRBJ1-2; the match to TRBD1 covers 7 bases. The CDR3 region is CASSRTPGTANYGYTF. CDR3 DNA: TGTGCCAGCAGCCGCACCCCCGGGACAGCTAACTATGGCTACACCTTC.